The source of this T cell receptor beta chain is a study of human T cells and chemical hapten exposure. This clonotype was recorded many times. The sample's time point: patch test 3, about 24 weeks after DPC sensitization. The sample's treatment: therapeutic diphenylcyclopropenone sensitization with weekly scalp DPC. Alopecia patients, 18 to 70 years old and DPC-suitable, served as donors. Germline V gene sequence: CDR1 LGHDT, CDR2 YNNKEL (reference sequence). V gave up 1 base and J gave up 3 bases, with 15 bases separating them. This CDR3 region has 16 residues. TCRdb called the RACE reads again in MiXCR, with one record for every CDR3 protein. The top ten clones hold approximately 1.5% of a sample with under 75,000 distinct CDR3 sequences, over 8.5% of them seen once.

The source was whole blood, collected in connection with sensitization to the hapten diphenylcyclopropenone (DPC). This TCR was sampled from a woman aged 45 to 65 with alopecia areata. Some clones in this sample may be carry-over from other donors' samples. The chain links TRBV3-1 to TRBJ1-1; tentative D call: TRBD1 (5 bases). The CDR3 is CASSQGPRGVDTEAFF. CDR3 DNA: TGTGCCAGCAGCCAAGGCCCGCGGGGGGTAGACACTGAAGCTTTCTTT.